The 32 T cell receptor beta chains below all came from one sample that was sequenced in a study of cytomegalovirus exposure and HLA in healthy donors. PCR amplification relied on 60 Vbeta primers (plus 13 Jbeta primers). Clones were sequenced by immunoSEQ multiplex PCR, and TCRdb holds only the in-frame ones, with some missing. The table lists fewer than 350,000 clones, 85% to 90% of them singletons. What was sequenced was PBMCs. All receptors derive from a woman aged 18 to 35 in good health and CMV-seronegative.

The chain has TRBV5-1 and TRBJ1-2; TRBD1 matches at 10 bases. The CDR3 is made up of 15 amino acids. V gave up 5 bases and J gave up 5 bases; unmatched junction bases: 9. Looked up from germline, CDR1 is SGHRS and CDR2 is YFSETQ. The CDR3 DNA reads TGCGCCAGCAGGAAGCCGGGACAGGGGCTTTATGGCTACACCTTC. It translates to CASRKPGQGLYGYTF.

This chain links TRBV10-2 with TRBJ1-2, with 10 bases aligning to TRBD1. The V segment lost 3 bases and the J segment 4 bases; nucleotides outside the gene matches: 5. Germline-derived CDR1 and CDR2 are WSHSY and SAAADI. The CDR3 has 15 residues. CDR3 bases: TGCGCCAGCAGTGACCGGGACAGGGGATCCTATGGCTACACCTTC. Amino acid sequence: CASSDRDRGSYGYTF.

The V and J genes are TRBV6-5 and TRBJ2-7; D is perhaps TRBD1 (6 bases). Germline values: CDR1 MNHEY, CDR2 SVGAGI. Trimming cost V 8 bases and J 6 bases, with 20 bases left between them. The CDR3 is 14 residues long. DNA of the CDR3: TGTGCCAGCTCGTTACAGTGGCAGGGGACCGAGCAGTACTTC. Amino acid sequence: CASSLQWQGTEQYF.

The sample holds one count of this clone. The gene calls are TRBV6-1 and TRBJ1-1; no clear D gene. This CDR3 region has 14 residues. The germline CDR1 and CDR2 sequences are MNHNS and SASEGT. Between the trimmed V and J ends, which lost 4 bases and 0 bases, there was a span of 9 bases. CDR3 protein: CASSVQNMNTEAFF. In DNA form, the CDR3 reads TGTGCCAGCAGTGTTCAAAACATGAACACTGAAGCTTTCTTT.

The gene calls are TRBV9 and TRBJ1-6; 8 bases are shared with TRBD1. V gave up 4 bases and J gave up 0 bases; unmatched junction bases: 6. Germline lookup yields CDR1 SGDLS and CDR2 YYNGEE. The CDR3 spans 17 residues. The CDR3 protein is CASSSDREGSYNSPLHF. Here the CDR3 DNA reads TGTGCCAGCAGCTCGGACAGGGAGGGCTCCTATAATTCACCCCTCCACTTT.

The CDR3 DNA reads TGTGCCAGTAGCTTATCTAACTATGGCTACACCTTC. Protein: CASSLSNYGYTF. The V call is TRBV19, the J call TRBJ1-2; D is unresolved. V was trimmed by 6 bases and J by 0 bases, leaving 5 bases between them. This CDR3 is 12 amino acids long. Germline V gene data show CDR1 as LNHDA and CDR2 as SQIVND (reference sequence).

This clone was counted once. Here the CDR3 reads CASSLGQGTDTQYF. CDR3 nucleotides: TGTGCCAGCAGTCTTGGACAGGGCACAGATACGCAGTATTTT. The J gene is TRBJ2-3, the V gene TRBV2; 7 bases align to TRBD1. This CDR3 has 14 residues. V was clipped by 5 bases and J by 1 base; unmatched bases: 3. The germline V gene encodes CDR1 SNHLY and CDR2 FYNNEI. The variable domain in full, with the rest retrieved from reference TRBV2 and TRBJ2-3, is EPEVTQTPSHQVTQMGQEVILRCVPISNHLYFYWYRQILGQKVEFLVSFYNNEISEKSEIFDDQFSVERPDGSNFTLKIRSTKLEDSAMYFCASSLGQGTDTQYFGPGTRLTVL.

The CDR3 region is CASSEGSGGYGYTF. The CDR3 DNA sequence: TGTGCCAGCAGTGAAGGGTCAGGGGGTTATGGCTACACCTTC. This chain connects TRBV6-4 to TRBJ1-2; TRBD1 agrees at 7 bases. This CDR3 has 14 residues. V was pared by 3 bases and J by 5 bases, with 6 bases of the junction left unmatched. The germline V gene encodes CDR1 MRHNA and CDR2 SNTAGT.

The chain combines TRBV6-6 with TRBJ2-5; 8 bases are a match to TRBD1. The DNA end lines up better with TRBJ2-7; the J call may be wrong. Germline CDR1 is MNHNY and CDR2 is SVGAGI (reference sequence). The CDR3 is 16 amino acids. CDR3 sequence: CASRGARQGSSYEQYF. Written as DNA, the CDR3 is TGTGCCAGCAGGGGGGCTAGACAGGGGAGCTCCTACGAGCAGTACTTC.

Comment on this clone: One end of the junction does not line up with germline, which may come from a read error. The identical CDR3 is also encoded by other nucleotide sequences in the sample. V and J are TRBV7-7 and TRBJ1-6; maybe TRBD1 (6 bases). The CDR3 has 16 residues. Per the germline V gene, CDR1 is SSHAT and CDR2 is FNYEAQ (reference sequence). The CDR3 region has the DNA TGTGCTAGCAGCTTAGCGCGCGACAGGCGCTATTCCCCCCTCCACTTT. Translated, it gives CASSLARDRRYSPLHF.

The chain employs TRBV7-2 and TRBJ2-7, with 7 positions matching TRBD2. This CDR3 spans 16 amino acids. CDR1 and CDR2 from the germline V gene are SGHTA and FQGNSA. V gave up 1 base and J gave up 0 bases; unmatched junction bases: 6. The CDR3 spells CASSLEVGGGSYEQYF. CDR3 nucleotides: TGTGCCAGCAGCTTAGAGGTTGGCGGGGGCTCCTACGAGCAGTACTTC. Based on the CDR3 plus reference TRBV7-2 and TRBJ2-7, the full variable domain is GAGVSQSPSNKVTEKGKDVELRCDPISGHTALYWYRQSLGQGLEFLIYFQGNSAPDKSGLPSDRFSAERTGGSVSTLTIQRTQQEDSAVYLCASSLEVGGGSYEQYFGPGTRLTVT.

The chain uses TRBV19 and TRBJ1-2, with 10 bases fitting TRBD1. V was pared by 4 bases and J by 3 bases, with 11 bases of the junction left unmatched. The CDR3 extends over 17 amino acids. Germline V gene sequence: CDR1 LNHDA, CDR2 SQIVND (reference sequence). The CDR3 DNA reads TGTGCCAGTAGTAGAAATCCGGGACAGGGGCGACACTATGGCTACACCTTC. The encoded protein is CASSRNPGQGRHYGYTF.

V usage is TRBV30 and J usage is TRBJ1-5; a possible D gene is TRBD1 (6 bases). Trimming shortened V by 2 bases and J by 5 bases, and 13 bases separated the two germline ends. Germline lookup yields CDR1 GTSNPN and CDR2 SVGIG (reference sequence). The CDR3 sequence is 14 residues long. In DNA form, the CDR3 reads TGTGCCTGGAGTACGAGGGGGGGGGATCAGCCCCAGCATTTT. Translation: CAWSTRGGDQPQHF.

V usage is TRBV6-5 and J usage is TRBJ2-7, with TRBD2 matching 7 bases. The V gene's germline CDR1 is MNHEY and CDR2 SVGAGI. V lost 6 bases, J lost 6 bases, and 11 bases stayed unmatched. The CDR3 sequence is 14 residues long. CDR3: CASRYTRLAPEQYF. Here the CDR3 DNA reads TGTGCCAGCAGATATACACGACTAGCACCCGAGCAGTACTTC.

The chain is built from TRBV15 and TRBJ2-5, with D possibly being TRBD2 (7 bases). Germline CDR1 LNHNV, CDR2 YYDKDF (reference sequence). V was pared by 1 base and J by 5 bases, with 14 bases between. There are 15 residues in the CDR3. Here the CDR3 reads CATSRAVGGRETQYF. CDR3 sequence (DNA): TGTGCCACCAGCAGAGCGGTGGGGGGGCGGGAGACCCAGTACTTC.

This chain joins TRBV10-3 and TRBJ2-2; D possibly corresponds to TRBD1 (6 bases). Germline assignment: CDR1 ENHRY and CDR2 SYGVKD. Between the trimmed V and J ends, which lost 0 bases and 0 bases, there was a span of 14 bases. This CDR3 is 18 amino acids long. CDR3 nucleotides: TGTGCCATCAGTGAGTCCGGGACACAAGCCGCGAACACCGGGGAGCTGTTTTTT. Translation: CAISESGTQAANTGELFF.

The genes are TRBV11-2 and TRBJ1-1, with 9 nucleotides matching TRBD1. CDR3 length equals 17 residues. Germline lookup yields CDR1 SGHAT and CDR2 FQNNGV. J lost 6 bases, V lost 4 bases, and 15 bases had no gene match. In nucleotides, the CDR3 is TGTGCCAGCAGCTCCCACGGGACAGGGCCTGGGAAGGCTGAAGCTTTCTTT. It codes for CASSSHGTGPGKAEAFF. Looking up the rest from reference TRBV11-2 and TRBJ1-1 gives the full variable domain: EAGVAQSPRYKIIEKRQSVAFWCNPISGHATLYWYQQILGQGPKLLIQFQNNGVVDDSQLPKDRFSAERLKGVDSTLKIQPAKLEDSAVYLCASSSHGTGPGKAEAFFGQGTRLTVV.

V and J are TRBV7-2 and TRBJ2-7; D is undetermined. V gave up 2 bases and J gave up 5 bases, with 19 bases separating them. The CDR3 is 16 amino acids. Germline V gene sequence: CDR1 SGHTA, CDR2 FQGNSA. CDR3 DNA: TGTGCCAGCAGCTTAAAAGTTGGCAGTTGGTACCACGAGCAGTACTTC. Its protein product is CASSLKVGSWYHEQYF.

V and J are TRBV5-4 and TRBJ2-3; 9 bases align to TRBD2. Losses at the gene ends were 1 base for V and 2 bases for J; bases not matched to a gene: 2. From germline, CDR1 is SGHNT and CDR2 YYREEE (reference sequence). There are 15 residues in the CDR3. The CDR3 nucleotides are TGTGCCAGCAGCTTGAGCGGGGGGTTCACAGATACGCAGTATTTT. Its protein is CASSLSGGFTDTQYF.

This sequence joins TRBV5-6 and TRBJ2-7; TRBD1 matches at 9 bases. CDR1 and CDR2 (germline): SGHDT, YYEEEE. CDR3 length equals 14 residues. J was trimmed by 6 bases and V by 5 bases; bases with no gene match: 9. As DNA, the CDR3 is TGTGCCAGCAGTTTCCGGGACAGGGCTGTCGAGCAGTACTTC. It is translated as CASSFRDRAVEQYF.

This clone was seen once. The rearrangement uses TRBV4-1 and TRBJ2-3; 7 bases map to TRBD2. The germline gives CDR1 MGHRA, CDR2 YSYEKL. With V trimmed by 2 bases and J by 2 bases, 10 bases remained unmatched. The CDR3 consists of 17 residues. The CDR3 DNA follows: TGCGCCAGCAGCCAAAACATTGCGGGGGAAGTCACAGATACGCAGTATTTT. It specifies CASSQNIAGEVTDTQYF.

The chain employs TRBV19 and TRBJ1-1; TRBD1 is a possible D gene (6 bases). Germline CDR1 and CDR2: LNHDA and SQIVND (reference sequence). This CDR3 is 14 amino acids long. The ends were cut back, 2 bases at V and 3 bases at J, with 10 bases in the middle. The CDR3 loop reads CASSIWEGDTEAFF. CDR3 DNA sequence: TGTGCCAGTAGTATATGGGAGGGGGACACTGAAGCTTTCTTT.

The chain employs TRBV27 and TRBJ2-1; no reliable D call. The CDR3 length is 13 residues. Germline V lookup: CDR1 MNHEY, CDR2 SMNVEV (reference sequence). Between the trimmed V and J ends, which lost 5 bases and 8 bases, there was a span of 13 bases. The CDR3 spells CASSPTTMDEQFF. The CDR3, as DNA: TGTGCCAGCAGTCCCACCACAATGGATGAGCAGTTCTTC.

The V gene is TRBV7-3, the J gene TRBJ1-1, with D maybe TRBD1 (5 bases). V lost 8 bases to trimming and J lost 4 bases, with 14 bases between them. This CDR3 has 13 residues. Germline lookup yields CDR1 SGHTA and CDR2 FQGTGA. CDR3 bases: TGTGCCAGCTCGCAACAGGAGGGCACTGAAGCTTTCTTT. Protein product: CASSQQEGTEAFF.

The chain links TRBV6-5 to TRBJ1-3, with D tentatively TRBD1 (5 bases). Looked up from germline, CDR1 is MNHEY and CDR2 is SVGAGI. This CDR3 is 14 amino acids long. The ends were cut back, 7 bases at V and 7 bases at J, with 17 bases in the middle. The CDR3 is CASTQGRVGNTIYF. The CDR3 nucleotides read TGTGCCAGCACCCAAGGCAGGGTTGGGAACACCATATATTTT.

V gene TRBV7-9 combines with J gene TRBJ2-3; 7 nucleotides match TRBD2. Germline assignment: CDR1 SEHNR and CDR2 FQNEAQ (reference sequence). The CDR3 totals 17 residues. Trimming removed 1 base from V and 6 bases from J; junction bases left unmatched: 13. The DNA of the CDR3 is TGTGCCAGCAGCTTAGGATTACGGGGGGACCCTCCGGATACGCAGTATTTT. Protein: CASSLGLRGDPPDTQYF.

This chain connects TRBV2 to TRBJ1-4, with TRBD1 identical over 12 bases. The CDR3 runs 15 residues. Trimming cost V 6 bases and J 8 bases; bases outside gene matches: 7. Germline values: CDR1 SNHLY, CDR2 FYNNEI. CDR3: CASRGDRGQSEKLFF. The CDR3 DNA is TGTGCCAGCAGGGGGGACAGGGGGCAGAGCGAAAAACTGTTTTTT.

The genes are TRBV5-6 and TRBJ1-2, with D possibly being TRBD1 (6 bases). The V and J ends lost 2 bases and 4 bases respectively, with 12 bases between them. The CDR3 contains 14 residues. In germline, CDR1 is SGHDT, CDR2 YYEEEE. CDR3 sequence reads: CASSLGQPIYGYTF. CDR3 nucleotides: TGTGCCAGCAGCTTAGGACAGCCAATCTATGGCTACACCTTC.

The rearrangement joins TRBV5-1 to TRBJ2-7; TRBD2 agrees at 8 bases. Germline lookup yields CDR1 SGHRS and CDR2 YFSETQ. The CDR3 runs to 15 residues. J gave up 3 bases and V 0 bases, and 5 bases lay outside the gene matches. CDR3 residues: CASSLESSGLYEQYF. The CDR3 DNA reads as TGCGCCAGCAGCTTGGAGTCTAGCGGGCTCTACGAGCAGTACTTC. Supplemented by reference TRBV5-1 and TRBJ2-7, the full variable domain reads KAGVTQTPRYLIKTRGQQVTLSCSPISGHRSVSWYQQTPGQGLQFLFEYFSETQRNKGNFPGRFSGRQFSNSRSEMNVSTLELGDSALYLCASSLESSGLYEQYFGPGTRLTVT.

The chain recombines TRBV6-5 with TRBJ2-1; 10 bases map to TRBD2. V lost 9 bases, J lost 4 bases, and 6 bases stayed unmatched. In germline, CDR1 is MNHEY, CDR2 SVGAGI. CDR3 length: 14 amino acids. CDR3: CASTVSGGYNEQFF. The CDR3 DNA sequence: TGTGCCAGTACTGTTAGCGGGGGGTACAATGAGCAGTTCTTC.

The chain recombines TRBV29-1 with TRBJ2-3; 8 nucleotides align to TRBD1. Germline V gene data show CDR1 as SQVTM and CDR2 as ANQGSEA. This CDR3 region has 16 residues. V was pared by 2 bases and J by 3 bases, with 10 bases of the junction left unmatched. CDR3 bases: TGCAGCGTTGAAAGGGGGTTCAGGGGGCCAACAGATACGCAGTATTTT. It specifies CSVERGFRGPTDTQYF.

The J gene is TRBJ2-5, the V gene TRBV11-1; a weak D match, TRBD2 (5 bases). V lost 9 bases, J lost 2 bases, and 13 bases lay in between. This CDR3 is 13 amino acids long. CDR1 and CDR2 from the germline V gene are SGHAT and FQDESV (reference sequence). The chain's CDR3 is CASTPGLQETQYF. For the CDR3, the DNA is TGTGCCAGTACCCCCGGACTGCAAGAGACCCAGTACTTC.